This TCR beta chain was captured by sequencing in a study of shared clonotypes between healthy human individuals. Data came from immunoSEQ multiplex PCR; TCRdb stores just in-frame clones and leaves some out. The sample holds about 2.4 million clones; 93% are singletons and the top ten take around 0.4%. Germline V gene sequence: CDR1 MGHRA, CDR2 YSYEKL. Between the trimmed V and J ends, which lost 2 bases and 4 bases, there was a span of 8 bases. The CDR3 covers 13 residues. Material for sequencing was naive CD4+ T cells from PBMCs. Subset reported: CD45RA+ positively selected. The sequence came from a man aged 18 to 30 in good health. Some clones in this sample may be carry-over from other donors' samples. This chain joins TRBV4-1 and TRBJ2-5, with D possibly being TRBD2 (6 bases). The CDR3 sequence: CASSQYGRETQYF. The DNA of the CDR3 is TGCGCCAGCAGCCAATACGGGAGAGAGACCCAGTACTTC.